The 4 T cell receptor beta chains below come from one sample, sequenced in a study of cytomegalovirus exposure and HLA in healthy donors. Vbeta (60) and Jbeta (13) primers were used in the PCR. Assay used: immunoSEQ multiplex PCR; TCRdb lists only in-frame clones, some missing. The top ten hold 5% to 7% of the sample, which has about 180,000 clones, 80% seen once. Material: PBMCs. The receptors originated from a man aged 35 to 55 in good health and CMV-seronegative.

The chain couples TRBV10-3 to TRBJ2-2, with D possibly matching TRBD2 (7 bases). The germline V gene has CDR1 ENHRY and CDR2 SYGVKD. The V gene lost 6 bases and the J gene lost 5 bases, with 16 bases spanning the gap. The CDR3 extends over 15 amino acids. CDR3 sequence: CAIRGGSGLTGELFF. CDR3 nucleotides: TGTGCCATCAGAGGGGGTAGCGGGTTAACCGGGGAGCTGTTTTTT.

The chain joins TRBV5-4 to TRBJ2-1; 7 bases are shared with TRBD2. J was trimmed by 0 bases and V by 3 bases; bases with no gene match: 6. CDR1 and CDR2 (germline): SGHNT, YYREEE (reference sequence). The CDR3 contains 16 residues. The CDR3 DNA reads TGTGCCAGCAGCTCGCGGGGGACGAGCTCCTACAATGAGCAGTTCTTC. Translation: CASSSRGTSSYNEQFF. The full variable domain, its missing parts supplied by reference TRBV5-4 and TRBJ2-1, is ETGVTQSPTHLIKTRGQQVTLRCSSQSGHNTVSWYQQALGQGPQFIFQYYREEENGRGNFPPRFSGLQFPNYSSELNVNALELDDSALYLCASSSRGTSSYNEQFFGPGTRLTVL.

This clone was recorded only once. The rearrangement uses TRBV7-2 and TRBJ2-2; tentatively, D is TRBD1 (5 bases). CDR3 size: 15 residues. The V gene's germline CDR1 is SGHTA and CDR2 FQGNSA. The V gene lost 3 bases and the J gene lost 1 base, with 9 bases spanning the gap. The DNA of the CDR3 is TGTGCCAGCAGCTTGGGGCCGCTGAACACCGGGGAGCTGTTTTTT. Translating gives CASSLGPLNTGELFF.

This clone has just a few counts. The chain employs TRBV5-1 and TRBJ2-3, with 9 positions matching TRBD1. With V trimmed by 3 bases and J by 4 bases, 3 bases remained unmatched. Germline CDR1 is SGHRS and CDR2 is YFSETQ. The CDR3 is made up of 14 amino acids. CDR3 in amino acids: CASSYRDRADTQYF. The CDR3 DNA reads TGCGCCAGCAGCTACCGGGACAGGGCAGATACGCAGTATTTT.